A selection of T cell receptor beta chains follows, all from one sample in a study of cytomegalovirus exposure and HLA in healthy donors. The data were produced by immunoSEQ multiplex PCR, yet TCRdb's version contains in-frame clones alone and is incomplete. The repertoire consists of approximately 170,000 clones, with around 77% occurring once and the leading ten covering over 1.5%. The specimen was PBMCs. The receptors were sampled from a woman between 18 and 29 years old in good health and CMV-seronegative. Each CDR3 is given with its conserved first and last residue. The D gene is left open where the match is weak. Clone size appears in some rows only: once, few, many, or a class for an expanded clone.

D gene	clone size	V gene	J gene	CDR3 protein	CDR3 DNA
.	.	TRBV7-2	TRBJ1-1	CASSLVGSTEAFF	TGTGCCAGCAGCTTAGTGGGCAGCACTGAAGCTTTCTTT
.	.	TRBV9	TRBJ1-2	CASSPRFGVGGYTF	TGTGCCAGCAGCCCCCGCTTCGGGGTGGGTGGCTACACCTTC
TRBD1	once	TRBV15	TRBJ1-1	CATSRQGANTEAFF	TGTGCCACCAGCAGACAGGGGGCGAACACTGAAGCTTTCTTT
TRBD2	.	TRBV4-1	TRBJ2-2	CASSPVSLAQITGELFF	TGCGCCAGCAGCCCCGTATCACTAGCGCAGATCACCGGGGAGCTGTTTTTT
TRBD1	.	TRBV10-2	TRBJ1-2	CASSEWTGRNYGYTF	TGCGCCAGCAGTGAGTGGACAGGGAGGAACTATGGCTACACCTTC
.	.	TRBV28	TRBJ1-1	CASSFTPGVAGNTEAFF	TGTGCCAGCAGTTTCACGCCAGGGGTCGCGGGGAACACTGAAGCTTTCTTT
.	.	TRBV5-1	TRBJ2-3	CASSVEGVRTDTQYF	TGCGCCAGCAGCGTGGAGGGGGTACGGACAGATACGCAGTATTTT
.	few	TRBV9	TRBJ2-7	CASSPGLTYEQYF	TGTGCCAGCAGCCCCGGGTTGACCTACGAGCAGTACTTC
.	.	TRBV6-5	TRBJ1-6	CASSPWEGNSPLHF	TGTGCCAGCTCCCCATGGGAGGGTAATTCACCCCTCCACTTT
.	.	TRBV18	TRBJ1-6	CASSPGSVNSPLHF	TGTGCCAGCTCACCAGGCAGCGTTAATTCACCCCTCCACTTT
.	.	TRBV13	TRBJ1-3	CASSGSGFSGNTIYF	TGTGCCAGCAGCGGATCAGGGTTTTCCGGAAACACCATATATTTT
TRBD2	.	TRBV6-1	TRBJ2-3	CASSERRTSGGAGDTQYF	TGTGCCAGCAGTGAACGTAGGACTAGCGGGGGGGCCGGTGATACGCAGTATTTT
TRBD1	once	TRBV11-3	TRBJ2-7	CASSPEGDRALHEQYF	TGTGCCAGCAGCCCCGAGGGGGACAGGGCCCTCCACGAGCAGTACTTC
TRBD2	.	TRBV5-1	TRBJ2-2	CASRLAGISSGELFF	TGCGCCAGCAGACTAGCGGGAATATCCTCCGGGGAGCTGTTTTTT
.	.	TRBV5-1	TRBJ1-6	CASSPTGSANSPLHF	TGCGCCAGCAGCCCGACAGGCTCCGCTAATTCACCCCTCCACTTT
TRBD1	.	TRBV4-2	TRBJ1-1	CASSPEQGQDTEAFF	TGTGCCAGCAGCCCCGAACAGGGGCAGGACACTGAAGCTTTCTTT
.	few	TRBV7-8	TRBJ2-2	CASSLTVTGELFF	TGTGCCAGCAGCTTAACGGTCACCGGGGAGCTGTTTTTT
.	few	TRBV9	TRBJ2-5	CASSVAGEGETQYF	TGTGCCAGCAGCGTAGCGGGAGAGGGAGAGACCCAGTACTTC
.	few	TRBV6-6	TRBJ1-2	CASKLGEDYGYTF	TGTGCCAGCAAATTGGGAGAGGACTATGGCTACACCTTC
TRBD1	.	TRBV18	TRBJ1-1	CASSPQGAVADTEAFF	TGTGCCAGCTCACCACAGGGGGCGGTGGCGGACACTGAAGCTTTCTTT
TRBD1	once	TRBV28	TRBJ2-7	CASSPPGDRTYEQYF	TGTGCCAGCAGTCCCCCCGGGGACAGAACCTACGAGCAGTACTTC
.	.	TRBV7-2	TRBJ1-1	CASSLLPGAMYEAFF	TGTGCCAGCAGCTTACTTCCAGGGGCGATGTATGAAGCTTTCTTT
TRBD1	.	TRBV10-1	TRBJ1-2	CAGGTEANYGYTF	TGCGCCGGGGGGACAGAAGCTAACTATGGCTACACCTTC
TRBD1	.	TRBV6-7	TRBJ2-7	CASSLLLLTGKSYEQYF	TGTGCCAGCAGTTTACTCCTGTTGACAGGGAAAAGCTACGAGCAGTACTTC
.	.	TRBV28	TRBJ2-7	CASSLGGIEGSYEQYF	TGTGCCAGCAGTTTAGGCGGGATTGAGGGTTCCTACGAGCAGTACTTC
TRBD2	once	TRBV11-2	TRBJ2-1	CASSLGHGRAYNEQFF	TGTGCCAGCAGCTTAGGTCACGGGAGGGCCTACAATGAGCAGTTCTTC
.	.	TRBV9	TRBJ1-1	CASSETANTEAFF	TGTGCCAGCAGCGAGACAGCGAACACTGAAGCTTTCTTT
.	.	TRBV9	TRBJ1-4	CASSRQDTNEKLFF	TGTGCCAGCAGCAGACAGGACACTAATGAAAAACTGTTTTTT
.	.	TRBV5-5	TRBJ1-1	CASSFGTTNTEAFF	TGTGCCAGCAGCTTCGGGACAACGAACACTGAAGCTTTCTTT
TRBD1	.	TRBV6-1	TRBJ1-1	CASSGRGQGAEAFF	TGTGCCAGCAGTGGAAGGGGACAGGGGGCTGAAGCTTTCTTT
.	.	TRBV6-6	TRBJ2-7	CASRNDRPYEQYF	TGTGCCAGCAGGAACGACAGACCCTACGAGCAGTACTTC
TRBD1	.	TRBV19	TRBJ2-5	CASSETGLGVRKTQYF	TGTGCCAGTAGTGAGACAGGGCTGGGTGTGAGGAAGACCCAGTACTTC
TRBD1	few	TRBV18	TRBJ2-2	CASSPQGQGNTGELFF	TGTGCCAGCTCCCCACAAGGACAGGGGAACACCGGGGAGCTGTTTTTT
.	.	TRBV9	TRBJ2-5	CASSVGLAETQYF	TGTGCCAGCAGCGTAGGCCTAGCAGAGACCCAGTACTTC
.	once	TRBV28	TRBJ1-5	CASTTPVGNQPQHF	TGTGCCAGCACCACCCCGGTAGGCAATCAGCCCCAGCATTTT
.	.	TRBV4-1	TRBJ2-4	CASSQEGGRVKNIQYF	TGCGCCAGCAGCCAAGAAGGGGGTAGGGTCAAAAACATTCAGTACTTC
.	once	TRBV5-8	TRBJ2-1	CASSFPHSYNEQFF	TGTGCCAGCAGCTTTCCCCACTCCTACAATGAGCAGTTCTTC
TRBD1	.	TRBV5-1	TRBJ1-1	CASSLAGGGTEAFF	TGCGCCAGCAGCTTGGCAGGGGGAGGAACTGAAGCTTTCTTT
.	few	TRBV6-5	TRBJ1-5	CASSYSQGGNQPQHF	TGTGCCAGCAGTTACTCCCAGGGTGGCAATCAGCCCCAGCATTTT
.	.	TRBV5-1	TRBJ2-1	CASSLPSSYNEQFF	TGCGCCAGCAGCTTGCCCAGCTCCTACAATGAGCAGTTCTTC
.	.	TRBV6-5	TRBJ2-5	CASRGLDRAQETQYF	TGTGCCAGCAGGGGACTAGACAGGGCGCAAGAGACCCAGTACTTC
.	few	TRBV4-1	TRBJ2-1	CASSQVISSYNEQFF	TGCGCCAGCAGCCAAGTTATCAGCTCCTACAATGAGCAGTTCTTC
TRBD1	.	TRBV7-2	TRBJ1-6	CASSPFPGQGSPLHF	TGTGCCAGCAGCCCCTTCCCGGGACAGGGTTCACCCCTCCACTTT
TRBD2	.	TRBV27	TRBJ2-7	CASSRSSSGDEQYF	TGTGCCAGCAGTCGCTCTTCAAGCGGGGACGAGCAGTACTTC
.	.	TRBV29-1	TRBJ2-7	CSVEEGGEYEQYF	TGCAGCGTTGAAGAAGGCGGGGAATACGAGCAGTACTTC
TRBD2	once	TRBV11-3	TRBJ2-2	CASSSGLAATGELFF	TGTGCCAGCAGCTCGGGACTAGCTGCGACCGGGGAGCTGTTTTTT
.	.	TRBV28	TRBJ1-2	CASSWPRTQNYGYTF	TGTGCCAGCAGTTGGCCCCGAACCCAAAACTATGGCTACACCTTC
TRBD1	.	TRBV13	TRBJ2-2	CASSSGTGGGGELFF	TGTGCCAGCAGCTCCGGGACAGGGGGAGGCGGGGAGCTGTTTTTT
TRBD2	.	TRBV6-5	TRBJ2-1	CASSYNHGGKDNEQFF	TGTGCCAGCAGTTATAATCACGGGGGGAAGGACAATGAGCAGTTCTTC
.	.	TRBV11-2	TRBJ1-1	CASSPRRQGEAFF	TGTGCCAGCAGCCCCCGGCGCCAGGGTGAAGCTTTCTTT
.	.	TRBV15	TRBJ2-5	CATSSRGEETQYF	TGTGCCACCAGCAGTCGGGGAGAAGAGACCCAGTACTTC
.	.	TRBV6-6	TRBJ2-1	CASSYDSGYNEQFF	TGTGCCAGCAGTTACGATAGCGGCTACAATGAGCAGTTCTTC
.	.	TRBV9	TRBJ1-4	CASSPRWGEKLFF	TGTGCCAGCAGCCCCCGTTGGGGCGAAAAACTGTTTTTT
TRBD1	.	TRBV27	TRBJ2-3	CASSLQGADTQYF	TGTGCCAGCAGTTTGCAGGGGGCAGATACGCAGTATTTT
TRBD1	.	TRBV7-8	TRBJ2-1	CASSYLGQGGNEQFF	TGTGCCAGCAGCTACTTAGGACAGGGGGGAAATGAGCAGTTCTTC
.	.	TRBV2	TRBJ1-2	CASSATGYYGYTF	TGTGCCAGCAGTGCTACAGGGTACTATGGCTACACCTTC
.	.	TRBV7-2	TRBJ2-3	CASSLQRGPDTQYF	TGTGCCAGCAGCCTCCAAAGGGGTCCAGATACGCAGTATTTT
.	.	TRBV9	TRBJ2-2	CASTVSQLGELFF	TGTGCCAGCACCGTATCGCAGTTAGGGGAGCTGTTTTTT